One sample yielded the 15 T cell receptor beta chains listed below, sequenced in a study of cytomegalovirus exposure and HLA in healthy donors. Primers: 60 Vbeta forward and 13 Jbeta reverse. Generated by immunoSEQ multiplex PCR, the TCRdb table keeps only in-frame clones and is missing some. The sample has around 130,000 clones; around 82% are singletons. Specimen: PBMCs. These receptors all stem from a man aged 45-65 years in good health and CMV-seronegative.

The V gene is TRBV28, the J gene TRBJ1-2; TRBD1 is a possible D gene (6 bases). The germline CDR1 and CDR2 sequences are MDHEN and SYDVKM. This CDR3 has 13 residues. CDR3 sequence (DNA): TGTGCGATCAGCAAAGGGGGAGCCTATGGCTACACCTTC. This gives the protein CAISKGGAYGYTF.

J is TRBJ2-7 and V is TRBV10-1; TRBD2 agrees at 12 bases. The CDR3 consists of 14 residues. CDR1 and CDR2 from the germline V gene are WNHNN and SYGVQD (reference sequence). The trim removed 7 bases at V and 2 bases at J, leaving 3 bases unmatched. The CDR3 sequence: CASTRTSGAYEQYF. CDR3 nucleotide sequence: TGCGCCAGCACGCGGACTAGCGGGGCCTACGAGCAGTACTTC.

The V gene is TRBV25-1, the J gene TRBJ1-1, with 10 positions matching TRBD1. Germline V gene sequence: CDR1 MGHDK, CDR2 SYGVNS. The CDR3 has 14 amino acids. Trimming cost V 4 bases and J 7 bases; bases outside gene matches: 6. CDR3 in amino acids: CASSGGQGIGEAFF. CDR3 sequence (DNA): TGTGCCAGCAGTGGGGGACAGGGGATCGGTGAAGCTTTCTTT.

The chain carries TRBV9 and TRBJ2-1; 8 bases agree with TRBD2. The V segment lost 0 bases and the J segment 0 bases; nucleotides outside the gene matches: 5. Per the germline V gene, CDR1 is SGDLS and CDR2 is YYNGEE. The CDR3 runs 17 residues. The chain's CDR3 is CASSVDGREGSYNEQFF. The CDR3 bases are TGTGCCAGCAGCGTAGACGGACGGGAGGGCTCCTACAATGAGCAGTTCTTC.

The chain couples TRBV7-2 to TRBJ2-3; D call uncertain. CDR1 SGHTA and CDR2 FQGNSA come from the germline V gene. The CDR3 is 12 amino acids. V was pared by 3 bases and J by 7 bases, with 8 bases between. DNA for the CDR3: TGTGCCAGCAGCTTTTCCGACAATACGCAGTATTTT. It yields the protein CASSFSDNTQYF.

The chain combines TRBV19 with TRBJ2-7; 9 bases fit TRBD2. CDR1 is LNHDA and CDR2 is SQIVND in the germline V gene (reference sequence). The CDR3 is 16 residues long. V was pared by 1 base and J by 7 bases, with 11 bases of the junction left unmatched. The CDR3: CASSIGQELAGGEQYF. The DNA of the CDR3 is TGTGCCAGTAGTATAGGCCAGGAACTAGCGGGTGGTGAGCAGTACTTC. The full variable domain, rest sourced from reference TRBV19 and TRBJ2-7, is DGGITQSPKYLFRKEGQNVTLSCEQNLNHDAMYWYRQDPGQGLRLIYYSQIVNDFQKGDIAEGYSVSREKKESFPLTVTSAQKNPTAFYLCASSIGQELAGGEQYFGPGTRLTVT.

The rearrangement uses TRBV10-3 and TRBJ1-1; D gene ambiguous. V was trimmed by 2 bases and J by 3 bases, leaving 13 bases between them. Germline V CDR1 and CDR2: ENHRY, SYGVKD. The CDR3 loop spans 15 amino acids. CDR3 in amino acids: CAISETRGWDTEAFF. CDR3 bases: TGTGCCATCAGTGAGACCCGGGGTTGGGACACTGAAGCTTTCTTT.

This sequence joins TRBV15 and TRBJ2-7; the match to TRBD2 covers 8 bases. With 5 bases clipped from V and 6 bases from J, the junction kept 12 bases outside the gene matches. The V gene's germline CDR1 is LNHNV and CDR2 YYDKDF (reference sequence). This CDR3 contains 15 residues. CDR3 amino acids: CATSGTGTSPSEQYF. CDR3 DNA sequence: TGTGCCACCAGCGGCACCGGGACTAGTCCCTCCGAGCAGTACTTC.

The chain is built from TRBV10-3 and TRBJ2-7; D is possibly TRBD2 (7 bases). The CDR3 totals 14 residues. V lost 3 bases to trimming and J lost 6 bases, with 15 bases between them. The germline V gene encodes CDR1 ENHRY and CDR2 SYGVKD. The CDR3 region is CAISELGGPGEQYF. CDR3 nucleotides: TGTGCCATCAGTGAATTGGGGGGGCCTGGCGAGCAGTACTTC.

This clone was observed a few times. The CDR3 DNA follows: TGTGCCAGCACAGGACAGGAGAACACTGAAGCTTTCTTT. Its protein product is CASTGQENTEAFF. This rearrangement joins TRBV6-1 to TRBJ1-1, with 7 bases that match TRBD1. CDR1 MNHNS and CDR2 SASEGT come from the germline V gene. Germline trimming cut 7 bases from V and 1 base from J; bases unmatched to any gene: 3. The CDR3 contains 13 residues.

This clone appeared a single time. The chain has TRBV28 and TRBJ1-4; TRBD1 aligns across 10 bases. V lost 5 bases and J lost 7; bases outside the gene matches: 10. The CDR3 extends over 16 amino acids. The germline V gene has CDR1 MDHEN and CDR2 SYDVKM. The CDR3 DNA follows: TGTGCCAGCAGTGCTGAAACCGGGACAGGGGCTGAAAAACTGTTTTTT. This gives the protein CASSAETGTGAEKLFF.

This chain uses TRBV5-1 with TRBJ2-5, with TRBD2 as a possible D gene (5 bases). The V gene's germline CDR1 is SGHRS and CDR2 YFSETQ. Between the trimmed V and J ends, which lost 5 bases and 5 bases, there was a span of 16 bases. The CDR3 is 14 amino acids. This chain's CDR3 is CASRSGYLGETQYF. CDR3 bases: TGCGCCAGCAGGTCGGGATATCTAGGTGAGACCCAGTACTTC. The variable domain in full, with the rest retrieved from reference TRBV5-1 and TRBJ2-5, is KAGVTQTPRYLIKTRGQQVTLSCSPISGHRSVSWYQQTPGQGLQFLFEYFSETQRNKGNFPGRFSGRQFSNSRSEMNVSTLELGDSALYLCASRSGYLGETQYFGPGTRLLVL.

The chain links TRBV2 to TRBJ2-5; maybe TRBD1 (6 bases). Germline CDR1 SNHLY, CDR2 FYNNEI. The CDR3 is made up of 12 amino acids. V was trimmed by 8 bases and J by 2 bases, leaving 9 bases between them. Here the CDR3 reads CASDRYQETQYF. In nucleotides, the CDR3 is TGTGCCAGCGACAGGTATCAAGAGACCCAGTACTTC.

As DNA, the CDR3 is TGTGCCAGCAGCGTCTCGGGACTAGCGGGAGGTAATGAGCAGTTCTTC. Translation: CASSVSGLAGGNEQFF. The chain employs TRBV9 and TRBJ2-1, with TRBD2 matching over 15 bases. With 2 bases clipped from V and 7 bases from J, the junction kept 4 bases outside the gene matches. CDR1 is SGDLS and CDR2 is YYNGEE in the germline V gene. The CDR3 sequence is 16 residues long. Using reference TRBV9 and TRBJ2-1 for the parts outside the CDR3, the full variable domain is DSGVTQTPKHLITATGQRVTLRCSPRSGDLSVYWYQQSLDQGLQFLIQYYNGEERAKGNILERFSAQQFPDLHSELNLSSLELGDSALYFCASSVSGLAGGNEQFFGPGTRLTVL.

This clone was seen a handful of times. The chain combines TRBV27 with TRBJ1-4; TRBD1 agrees at 7 bases. V shed 3 bases and J 4 bases; nucleotides not matched to a gene: 5. The germline CDR1 and CDR2 sequences are MNHEY and SMNVEV (reference sequence). The CDR3 length is 15 residues. The CDR3 is CASSFTRDSNEKLFF. CDR3 coding DNA: TGTGCCAGCAGTTTCACTCGGGACAGTAATGAAAAACTGTTTTTT.